The 2 T cell receptor beta chains given below trace back to one sample, sequenced in a study of T cells after yellow fever vaccination. TCRdb ran MiXCR on the 5' RACE reads and lists one entry per CDR3 protein. The sample includes roughly 520,000 distinct CDR3 sequences, about a fifth of them seen just once. Sequenced material: PBMCs, taken approximately 20 days after the first yellow fever vaccination. These receptors originate from a man aged 18 to 29 who received the YFV17D yellow fever vaccine.

The chain uses TRBV20-1 and TRBJ2-3; no clear D. V lost 6 bases, J lost 0 bases, and 13 bases lay in between. The CDR3 sequence is 14 residues long. Germline lookup yields CDR1 DFQATT and CDR2 SNEGSKA (reference sequence). The CDR3: CSANISPSTDTQYF. Written as DNA, the CDR3 is TGCAGTGCAAACATAAGCCCTAGCACAGATACGCAGTATTTT.

The rearrangement joins TRBV5-5 to TRBJ2-3; D is possibly TRBD2 (5 bases). The germline V gene has CDR1 SGHKS and CDR2 YYEKEE (reference sequence). The CDR3 extends over 15 amino acids. V was pared by 3 bases and J by 7 bases, with 18 bases between. Here the CDR3 DNA reads TGTGCCAGCAGCTGGTCCTCCGGGGTTATGAATACGCAGTATTTT. It is translated as CASSWSSGVMNTQYF.